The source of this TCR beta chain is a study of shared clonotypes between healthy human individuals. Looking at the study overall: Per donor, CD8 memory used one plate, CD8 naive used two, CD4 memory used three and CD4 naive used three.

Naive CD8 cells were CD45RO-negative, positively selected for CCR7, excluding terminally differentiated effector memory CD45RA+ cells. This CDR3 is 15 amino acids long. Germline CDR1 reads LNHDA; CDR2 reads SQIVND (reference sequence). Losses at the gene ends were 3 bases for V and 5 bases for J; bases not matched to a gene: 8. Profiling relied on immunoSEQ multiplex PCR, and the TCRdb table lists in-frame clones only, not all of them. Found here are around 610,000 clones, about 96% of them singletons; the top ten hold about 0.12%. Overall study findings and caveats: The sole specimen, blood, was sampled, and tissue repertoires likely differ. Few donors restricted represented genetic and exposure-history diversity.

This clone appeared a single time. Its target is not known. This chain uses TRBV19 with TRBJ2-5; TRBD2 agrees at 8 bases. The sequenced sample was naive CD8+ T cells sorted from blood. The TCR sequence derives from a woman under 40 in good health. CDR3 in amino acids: CASSIVGRERETQYF. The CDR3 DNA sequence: TGTGCCAGTAGTATCGTCGGGAGGGAGAGGGAGACCCAGTACTTC. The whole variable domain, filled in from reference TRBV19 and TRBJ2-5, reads DGGITQSPKYLFRKEGQNVTLSCEQNLNHDAMYWYRQDPGQGLRLIYYSQIVNDFQKGDIAEGYSVSREKKESFPLTVTSAQKNPTAFYLCASSIVGRERETQYFGPGTRLLVL.